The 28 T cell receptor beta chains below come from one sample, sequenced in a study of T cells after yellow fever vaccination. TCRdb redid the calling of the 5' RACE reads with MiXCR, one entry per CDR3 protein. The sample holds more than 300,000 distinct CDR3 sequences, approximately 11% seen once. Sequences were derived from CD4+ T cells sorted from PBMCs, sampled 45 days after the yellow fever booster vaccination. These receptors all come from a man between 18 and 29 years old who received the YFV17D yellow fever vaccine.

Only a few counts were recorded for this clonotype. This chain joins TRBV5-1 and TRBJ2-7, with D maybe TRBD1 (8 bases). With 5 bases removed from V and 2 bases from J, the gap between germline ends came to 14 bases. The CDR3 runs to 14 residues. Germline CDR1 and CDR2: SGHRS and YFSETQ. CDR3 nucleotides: TGCGCCAGCAGGCGGGGGACAGGCCCCTACGAGCAGTACTTC. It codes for CASRRGTGPYEQYF. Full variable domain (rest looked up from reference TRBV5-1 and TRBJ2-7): KAGVTQTPRYLIKTRGQQVTLSCSPISGHRSVSWYQQTPGQGLQFLFEYFSETQRNKGNFPGRFSGRQFSNSRSEMNVSTLELGDSALYLCASRRGTGPYEQYFGPGTRLTVT.

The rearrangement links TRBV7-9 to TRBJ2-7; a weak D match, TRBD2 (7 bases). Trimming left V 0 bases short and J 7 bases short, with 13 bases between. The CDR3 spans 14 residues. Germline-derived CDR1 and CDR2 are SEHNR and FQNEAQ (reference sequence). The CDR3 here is CASSLAGGPDEQYF. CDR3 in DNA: TGTGCCAGCAGCTTAGCGGGGGGGCCCGATGAGCAGTACTTC.

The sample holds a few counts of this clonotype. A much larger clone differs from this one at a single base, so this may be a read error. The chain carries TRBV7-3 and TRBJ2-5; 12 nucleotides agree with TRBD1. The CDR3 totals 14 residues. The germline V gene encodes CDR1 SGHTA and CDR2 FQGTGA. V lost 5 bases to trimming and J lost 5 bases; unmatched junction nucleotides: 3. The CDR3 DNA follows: TGTGCCAGCAGCCGGGACAGGGGGCATGAGACCCAGTACTTC. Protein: CASSRDRGHETQYF.

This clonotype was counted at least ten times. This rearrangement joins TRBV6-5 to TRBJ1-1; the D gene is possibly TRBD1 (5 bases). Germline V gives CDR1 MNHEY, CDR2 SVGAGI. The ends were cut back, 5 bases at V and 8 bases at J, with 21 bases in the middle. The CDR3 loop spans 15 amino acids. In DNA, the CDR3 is TGTGCCAGCAGTCAACTCGGGGCAGCCACCCTCGAAGCTTTCTTT. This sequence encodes CASSQLGAATLEAFF.

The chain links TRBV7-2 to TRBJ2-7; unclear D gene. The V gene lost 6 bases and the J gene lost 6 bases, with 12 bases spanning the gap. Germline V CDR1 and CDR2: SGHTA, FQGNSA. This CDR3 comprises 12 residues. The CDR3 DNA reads TGTGCCAGCAGACCGCCCATCGGCGAGCAGTACTTC. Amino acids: CASRPPIGEQYF.

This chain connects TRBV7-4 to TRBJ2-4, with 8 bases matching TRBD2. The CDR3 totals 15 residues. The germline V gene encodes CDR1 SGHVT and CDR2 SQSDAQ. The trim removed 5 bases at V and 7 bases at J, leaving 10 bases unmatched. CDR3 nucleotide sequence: TGTGCCAGCAGCAATACAGATAGCGGGGTGAACATTCAGTACTTC. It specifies CASSNTDSGVNIQYF.

The CDR3 is CATSDSWGGREQFF. The CDR3 coding sequence is TGTGCCACCAGTGATTCATGGGGGGGCCGTGAGCAGTTCTTC. This rearrangement joins TRBV24-1 to TRBJ2-1; a possible D gene is TRBD2 (7 bases). The germline V and J ends were trimmed by 2 bases and 9 bases, with 13 bases remaining between them. This CDR3 contains 14 residues. In germline, CDR1 is KGHDR, CDR2 SFDVKD.

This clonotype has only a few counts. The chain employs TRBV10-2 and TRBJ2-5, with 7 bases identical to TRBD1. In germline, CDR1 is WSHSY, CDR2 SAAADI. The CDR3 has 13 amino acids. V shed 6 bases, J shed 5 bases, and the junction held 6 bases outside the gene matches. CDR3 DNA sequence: TGCGCCAGCAGGGACAGGCGGGTGGAGACCCAGTACTTC. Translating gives CASRDRRVETQYF.

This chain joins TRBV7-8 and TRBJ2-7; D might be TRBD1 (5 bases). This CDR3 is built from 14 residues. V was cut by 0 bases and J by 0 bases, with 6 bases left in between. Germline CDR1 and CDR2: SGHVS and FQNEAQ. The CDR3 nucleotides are TGTGCCAGCAGCTTAGCCAGGGTCTCCTACGAGCAGTACTTC. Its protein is CASSLARVSYEQYF.

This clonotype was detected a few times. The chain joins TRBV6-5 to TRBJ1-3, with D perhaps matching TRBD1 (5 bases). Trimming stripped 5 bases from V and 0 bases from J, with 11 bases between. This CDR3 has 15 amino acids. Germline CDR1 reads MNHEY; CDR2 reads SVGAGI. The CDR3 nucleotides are TGTGCCAGCAGTAGCCTCAGGGTCTCTGGAAACACCATATATTTT. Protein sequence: CASSSLRVSGNTIYF.

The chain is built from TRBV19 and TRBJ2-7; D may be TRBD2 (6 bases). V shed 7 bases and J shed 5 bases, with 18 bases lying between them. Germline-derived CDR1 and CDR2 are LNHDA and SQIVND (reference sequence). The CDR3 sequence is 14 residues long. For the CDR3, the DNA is TGTGCCAGTATTGGGGGGACGGGGAGGAACGAGCAGTACGTC. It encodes CASIGGTGRNEQYV.

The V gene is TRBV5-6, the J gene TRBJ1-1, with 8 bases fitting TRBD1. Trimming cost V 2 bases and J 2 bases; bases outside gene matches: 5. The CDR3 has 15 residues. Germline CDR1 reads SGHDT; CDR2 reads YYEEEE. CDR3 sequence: CASSFDRGFNTEAFF. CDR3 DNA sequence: TGTGCCAGCAGCTTCGACAGGGGCTTTAACACTGAAGCTTTCTTT. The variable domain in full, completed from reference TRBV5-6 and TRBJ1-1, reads DAGVTQSPTHLIKTRGQQVTLRCSPKSGHDTVSWYQQALGQGPQFIFQYYEEEERQRGNFPDRFSGHQFPNYSSELNVNALLLGDSALYLCASSFDRGFNTEAFFGQGTRLTVV.

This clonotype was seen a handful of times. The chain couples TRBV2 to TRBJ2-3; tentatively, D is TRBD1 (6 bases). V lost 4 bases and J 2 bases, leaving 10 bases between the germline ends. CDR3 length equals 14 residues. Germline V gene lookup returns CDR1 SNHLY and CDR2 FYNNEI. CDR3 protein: CASSARTVTDTQYF. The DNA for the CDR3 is TGTGCCAGCAGTGCTAGGACAGTCACAGATACGCAGTATTTT.

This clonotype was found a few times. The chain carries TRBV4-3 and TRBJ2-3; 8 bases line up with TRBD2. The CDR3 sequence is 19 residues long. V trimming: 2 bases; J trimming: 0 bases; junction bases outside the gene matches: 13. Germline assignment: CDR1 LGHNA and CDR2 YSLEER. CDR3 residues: CASSQKRGGGSYSTDTQYF. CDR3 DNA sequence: TGCGCCAGCAGCCAAAAGAGGGGCGGGGGGTCCTATAGCACAGATACGCAGTATTTT.

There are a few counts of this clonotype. As DNA, the CDR3 is TGTGCCAGCAGCTTAGCGCTTGGGGCTTGGGAGACCCAGTACTTC. Encoded protein: CASSLALGAWETQYF. The chain couples TRBV7-9 to TRBJ2-5; D perhaps matches TRBD1 (5 bases). Germline lookup yields CDR1 SEHNR and CDR2 FQNEAQ (reference sequence). The CDR3 is 15 amino acids. The V end was cut by 0 bases, the J end by 5 bases, with 13 bases between.

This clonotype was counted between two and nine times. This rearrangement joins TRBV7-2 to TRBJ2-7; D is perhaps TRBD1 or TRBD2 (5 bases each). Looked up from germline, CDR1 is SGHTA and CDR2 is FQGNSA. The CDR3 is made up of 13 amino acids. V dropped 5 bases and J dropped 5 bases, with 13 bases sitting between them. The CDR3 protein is CASSVSGTNEQYV. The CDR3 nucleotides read TGTGCCAGCAGCGTCTCCGGGACCAACGAGCAGTACGTC.

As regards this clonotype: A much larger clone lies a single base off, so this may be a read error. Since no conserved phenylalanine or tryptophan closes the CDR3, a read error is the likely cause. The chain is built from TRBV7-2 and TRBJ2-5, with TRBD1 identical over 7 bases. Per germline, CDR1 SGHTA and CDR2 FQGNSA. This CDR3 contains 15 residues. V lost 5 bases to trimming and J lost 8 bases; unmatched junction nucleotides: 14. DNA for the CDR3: TGTGCCAGCAGCCTGGTGGCCGCAGGGGGAGCCACCCAGTACTAC. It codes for CASSLVAAGGATQYY.

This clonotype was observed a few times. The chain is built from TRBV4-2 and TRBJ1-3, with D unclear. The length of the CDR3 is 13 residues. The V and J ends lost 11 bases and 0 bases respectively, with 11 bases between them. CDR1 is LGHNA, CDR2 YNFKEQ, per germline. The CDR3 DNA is TGTGCCCCCCGGCGATGCTCTGGAAACACCATATATTTT. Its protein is CAPRRCSGNTIYF.

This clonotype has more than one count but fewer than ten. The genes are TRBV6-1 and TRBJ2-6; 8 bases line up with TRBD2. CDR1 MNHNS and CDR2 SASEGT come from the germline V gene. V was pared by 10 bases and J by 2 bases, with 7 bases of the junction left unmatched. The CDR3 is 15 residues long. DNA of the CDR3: TGTGCCACAACGGGAGGGTATGCTGGGGCCAACGTCCTGACTTTC. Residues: CATTGGYAGANVLTF.

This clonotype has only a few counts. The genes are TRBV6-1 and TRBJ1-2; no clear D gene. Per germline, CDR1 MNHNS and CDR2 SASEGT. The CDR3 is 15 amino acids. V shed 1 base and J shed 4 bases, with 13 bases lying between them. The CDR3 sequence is CASSEGSTAIYGYTF. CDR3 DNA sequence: TGTGCCAGCAGTGAAGGGTCGACGGCCATCTATGGCTACACCTTC.

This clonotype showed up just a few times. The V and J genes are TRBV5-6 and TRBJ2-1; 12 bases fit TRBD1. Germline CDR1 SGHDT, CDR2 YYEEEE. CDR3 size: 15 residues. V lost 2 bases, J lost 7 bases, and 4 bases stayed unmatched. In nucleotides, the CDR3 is TGTGCCAGCAGCTTCCGGGACAGGGGGCGAAATGAGCAGTTCTTC. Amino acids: CASSFRDRGRNEQFF.

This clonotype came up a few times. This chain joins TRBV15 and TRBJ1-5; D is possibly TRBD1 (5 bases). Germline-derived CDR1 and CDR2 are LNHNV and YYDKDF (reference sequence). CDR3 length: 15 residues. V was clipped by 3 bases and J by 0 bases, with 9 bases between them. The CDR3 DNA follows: TGTGCCACCAGCAGCTCAGGGATTAGCAATCAGCCCCAGCATTTT. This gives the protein CATSSSGISNQPQHF.

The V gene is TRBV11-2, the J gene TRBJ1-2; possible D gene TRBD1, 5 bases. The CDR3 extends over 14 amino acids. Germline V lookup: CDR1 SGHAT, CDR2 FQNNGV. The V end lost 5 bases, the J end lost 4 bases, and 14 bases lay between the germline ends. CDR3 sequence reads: CASSHLGGGYGYTF. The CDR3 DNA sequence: TGTGCCAGCAGCCACCTGGGGGGTGGCTATGGCTACACCTTC.

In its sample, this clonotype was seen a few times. The CDR3 protein is CASTAGGRNQPQHF. As DNA, the CDR3 is TGTGCCAGCACCGCAGGGGGCCGTAATCAGCCCCAGCATTTT. The V call is TRBV12-3 or TRBV12-4, the J call TRBJ1-5; 8 bases are a match to TRBD1. The CDR3 has 14 residues. The J segment lost 4 bases and the V segment lost 7 bases, leaving 6 bases of the junction unmatched.

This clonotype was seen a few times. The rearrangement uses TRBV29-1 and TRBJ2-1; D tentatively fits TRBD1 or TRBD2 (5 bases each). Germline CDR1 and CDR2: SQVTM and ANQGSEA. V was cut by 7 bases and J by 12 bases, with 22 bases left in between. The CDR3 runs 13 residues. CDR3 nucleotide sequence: TGCAGCGGCCGGGGACCAGGCCTACAAGGGCAGTTCTTC. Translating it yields CSGRGPGLQGQFF.

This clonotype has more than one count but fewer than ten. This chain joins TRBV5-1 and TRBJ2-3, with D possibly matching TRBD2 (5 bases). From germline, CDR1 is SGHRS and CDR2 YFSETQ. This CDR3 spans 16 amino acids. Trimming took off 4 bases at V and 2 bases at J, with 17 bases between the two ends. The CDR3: CASSASLVGFTDTQYF. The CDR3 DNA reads TGCGCCAGCAGCGCTTCACTAGTTGGGTTCACAGATACGCAGTATTTT. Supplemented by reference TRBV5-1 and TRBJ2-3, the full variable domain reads KAGVTQTPRYLIKTRGQQVTLSCSPISGHRSVSWYQQTPGQGLQFLFEYFSETQRNKGNFPGRFSGRQFSNSRSEMNVSTLELGDSALYLCASSASLVGFTDTQYFGPGTRLTVL.

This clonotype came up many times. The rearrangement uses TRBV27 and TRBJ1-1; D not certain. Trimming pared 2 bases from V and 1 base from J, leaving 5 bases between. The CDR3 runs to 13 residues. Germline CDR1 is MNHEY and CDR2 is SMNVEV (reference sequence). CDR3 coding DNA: TGTGCCAGCAGTTTAATGGCGAACACTGAAGCTTTCTTT. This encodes CASSLMANTEAFF.

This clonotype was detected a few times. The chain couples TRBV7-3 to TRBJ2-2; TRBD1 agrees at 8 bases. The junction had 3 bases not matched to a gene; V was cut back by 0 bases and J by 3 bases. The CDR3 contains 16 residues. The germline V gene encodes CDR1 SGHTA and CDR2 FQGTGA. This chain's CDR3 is CASSLTRGLDTGELFF. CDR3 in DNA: TGTGCCAGCAGCTTAACCAGGGGGCTAGACACCGGGGAGCTGTTTTTT. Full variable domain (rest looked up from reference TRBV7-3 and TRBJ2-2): GAGVSQTPSNKVTEKGKYVELRCDPISGHTALYWYRQSLGQGPEFLIYFQGTGAADDSGLPNDRFFAVRPEGSVSTLKIQRTERGDSAVYLCASSLTRGLDTGELFFGEGSRLTVL.